This is a list of T cell receptor beta chains from one sample in a study of cytomegalovirus exposure and HLA in healthy donors. Some clones are missing from TCRdb's copy, which holds only in-frame ones; the method was immunoSEQ multiplex PCR. The sample consists of some 120,000 clones, around 10% of them appearing once. Specimen: PBMCs. These receptors originate from a man aged 25 to 40 in good health and CMV-seronegative. Each CDR3 is given with its conserved first and last residue. D genes are given only for firm matches. The size of a clone is reported for some rows only, either as once, few or many, or as a class for expanded clones.

d_gene: TRBD1
abundance: -
j_gene: TRBJ1-2
v_gene: TRBV5-1
len: 13
CDR3nt: TGCGCCAGCAGCCGGAGGCAGGGGGATGGCTACACCTTC
CDR3aa: CASSRRQGDGYTF

d_gene: -
abundance: -
j_gene: TRBJ2-5
v_gene: TRBV7-2
len: 15
CDR3nt: TGTGCCAGCAGCTTAGGGCTAGCTGACCAAGAGACCCAGTACTTC
CDR3aa: CASSLGLADQETQYF

d_gene: TRBD1
abundance: -
j_gene: TRBJ1-1
v_gene: TRBV2
len: 15
CDR3nt: TGTGCCAGCAGTGAAAGGGACAGGGCGAACACTGAAGCTTTCTTT
CDR3aa: CASSERDRANTEAFF

d_gene: TRBD1
abundance: -
j_gene: TRBJ1-3
v_gene: TRBV6-1
len: 14
CDR3nt: TGTGCCAGCGAAGGGGACAGATCCGTTAACACCATATATTTT
CDR3aa: CASEGDRSVNTIYF

d_gene: -
abundance: few
j_gene: TRBJ2-1
v_gene: TRBV29-1
len: 13
CDR3nt: TGCAGCACGACAGGACCGTCAAACAATGAGCAGTTCTTC
CDR3aa: CSTTGPSNNEQFF

d_gene: TRBD2
abundance: few
j_gene: TRBJ2-2
v_gene: TRBV5-4
len: 15
CDR3nt: TGTGCCAGCAGCTTGTCGACTAGCGGGCACGGGGAGCTGTTTTTT
CDR3aa: CASSLSTSGHGELFF

d_gene: -
abundance: -
j_gene: TRBJ2-3
v_gene: TRBV6-1
len: 14
CDR3nt: TGTGCCAGCAGTGCGGGGTTTAGCACAGATACGCAGTATTTT
CDR3aa: CASSAGFSTDTQYF

d_gene: -
abundance: -
j_gene: TRBJ1-6
v_gene: TRBV14
len: 14
CDR3nt: TGTGCCAGCAGCCAAGTAGCTGATTCATCACCCCTCCACTTT
CDR3aa: CASSQVADSSPLHF

d_gene: TRBD2
abundance: few
j_gene: TRBJ2-2
v_gene: TRBV6-1
len: 15
CDR3nt: TGTGCCAGCGATCTAGCGGGACTAGACACCGGGGAGCTGTTTTTT
CDR3aa: CASDLAGLDTGELFF

d_gene: -
abundance: -
j_gene: TRBJ2-7
v_gene: TRBV27
len: 12
CDR3nt: TGTGCCAGCAGTTTAAGAGGGGGCGAGCAGTACTTC
CDR3aa: CASSLRGGEQYF

d_gene: TRBD1
abundance: -
j_gene: TRBJ1-5
v_gene: TRBV11-2
len: 13
CDR3nt: TGTGCCAGTAAGACAGGGCCGGGACAGCCCCAGCATTTT
CDR3aa: CASKTGPGQPQHF

d_gene: -
abundance: few
j_gene: TRBJ2-5
v_gene: TRBV6-5
len: 14
CDR3nt: TGTGCCAGCAGGAAATCGTTAAGTTTGAGGGAGCAGTACTTC
CDR3aa: CASRKSLSLREQYF

d_gene: -
abundance: -
j_gene: TRBJ1-4
v_gene: TRBV28
len: 15
CDR3nt: TGTGCCAGCAGTTTAGGCCTAAGCGAGGATGAAAAACTGTTTTTT
CDR3aa: CASSLGLSEDEKLFF

d_gene: TRBD1
abundance: -
j_gene: TRBJ2-5
v_gene: TRBV29-1
len: 15
CDR3nt: TGCAGCGTCACAGGGGGCCCGGGGTTGGACGAGACCCAGTACTTC
CDR3aa: CSVTGGPGLDETQYF

d_gene: -
abundance: -
j_gene: TRBJ2-1
v_gene: TRBV30
len: 13
CDR3nt: TGTGCCTGGAGTCTAGACCAGTACAATGAGCAGTTCTTC
CDR3aa: CAWSLDQYNEQFF

d_gene: TRBD2
abundance: few
j_gene: TRBJ2-2
v_gene: TRBV4-1
len: 14
CDR3nt: TGCGCCAGCAGCCCCGTACTAGCGGCCGGGGAGCTGTTTTTT
CDR3aa: CASSPVLAAGELFF

d_gene: -
abundance: -
j_gene: TRBJ2-2
v_gene: TRBV11-2
len: 13
CDR3nt: TGTGCCAGCAGCCGACAGGTTACCGGGGAGCTGTTTTTT
CDR3aa: CASSRQVTGELFF

d_gene: TRBD2
abundance: few
j_gene: TRBJ2-1
v_gene: TRBV5-1
len: 16
CDR3nt: TGCGCCAGCAGCTTGGTGGCTAGCGGGAGGTACAATGAGCAGTTCTTC
CDR3aa: CASSLVASGRYNEQFF

d_gene: TRBD1
abundance: -
j_gene: TRBJ1-2
v_gene: TRBV30
len: 14
CDR3nt: TGTGCCTGGAGTGAACCCGGGACAGGGGATGGCTACACCTTC
CDR3aa: CAWSEPGTGDGYTF

d_gene: TRBD2
abundance: -
j_gene: TRBJ2-7
v_gene: TRBV2
len: 16
CDR3nt: TGTGCCAGCAGTGATGGGACTAGCGGGAGAATCTACGAGCAGTACTTC
CDR3aa: CASSDGTSGRIYEQYF

d_gene: -
abundance: -
j_gene: TRBJ1-6
v_gene: TRBV5-1
len: 13
CDR3nt: TGCGCCAGCAGCCCCTCGGAGGATTCACCCCTCCACTTT
CDR3aa: CASSPSEDSPLHF

d_gene: -
abundance: few
j_gene: TRBJ1-1
v_gene: TRBV27
len: 15
CDR3nt: TGTGCCAGCAGTGGGGGGGAAGGGCTGGGCACTGAAGCTTTCTTT
CDR3aa: CASSGGEGLGTEAFF

d_gene: TRBD1
abundance: -
j_gene: TRBJ2-5
v_gene: TRBV7-9
len: 13
CDR3nt: TGTGCCAGCAGCCGACAGGGGGCGGAGACCCAGTACTTC
CDR3aa: CASSRQGAETQYF

d_gene: -
abundance: -
j_gene: TRBJ2-2
v_gene: TRBV9
len: 14
CDR3nt: TGTGCCAGCAGCCCCAGGGCGGAGGGCGGGGAGCTGTTTTTT
CDR3aa: CASSPRAEGGELFF

d_gene: -
abundance: few
j_gene: TRBJ1-3
v_gene: TRBV6-1
len: 13
CDR3nt: TGTGCCAGCAGTATGACGACAGGAAACACCATATATTTT
CDR3aa: CASSMTTGNTIYF

d_gene: -
abundance: few
j_gene: TRBJ1-2
v_gene: TRBV2
len: 14
CDR3nt: TGTGCCAGCAGTGGAGGTCAGGGAAACTATGGCTACACCTTC
CDR3aa: CASSGGQGNYGYTF

d_gene: TRBD2
abundance: few
j_gene: TRBJ2-1
v_gene: TRBV7-9
len: 15
CDR3nt: TGTGCCAGCAGCTTATCTAGCGGGAGTTACAATGAGCAGTTCTTC
CDR3aa: CASSLSSGSYNEQFF

d_gene: TRBD1
abundance: few
j_gene: TRBJ1-1
v_gene: TRBV7-6
len: 15
CDR3nt: TGTGCCAGCAGCCCCCGGACAGGGGCTACCTCTGAAGCTTTCTTT
CDR3aa: CASSPRTGATSEAFF

d_gene: TRBD2
abundance: -
j_gene: TRBJ2-7
v_gene: TRBV2
len: 15
CDR3nt: TGTGCCAGCGCCGACGGGACTAAAGCGCCCTACGAGCAGTACTTC
CDR3aa: CASADGTKAPYEQYF

d_gene: TRBD2
abundance: -
j_gene: TRBJ2-2
v_gene: TRBV19
len: 16
CDR3nt: TGTGCCAGTACCCCCCGAAGGACTAGCGGCACCGGGGAGCTGTTTTTT
CDR3aa: CASTPRRTSGTGELFF

d_gene: TRBD1
abundance: -
j_gene: TRBJ1-4
v_gene: TRBV7-8
len: 15
CDR3nt: TGTGCCAGCAGTTTTCCCGGGACAGGGGAAGAAAAACTGTTTTTT
CDR3aa: CASSFPGTGEEKLFF

d_gene: -
abundance: -
j_gene: TRBJ1-5
v_gene: TRBV27
len: 14
CDR3nt: TGTGCCAGCAGTTTATCCGGGATGGGGCAGCCCCAGCATTTT
CDR3aa: CASSLSGMGQPQHF

d_gene: TRBD2
abundance: -
j_gene: TRBJ2-1
v_gene: TRBV29-1
len: 15
CDR3nt: TGCAGCGTCCAAGGATGGGAGGGCTCCTACAATGAGCAGTTCTTC
CDR3aa: CSVQGWEGSYNEQFF

d_gene: TRBD1
abundance: -
j_gene: TRBJ2-5
v_gene: TRBV5-1
len: 15
CDR3nt: TGCGCCAGCAGCAAGATGGGACAGCCCAAAGAGACCCAGTACTTC
CDR3aa: CASSKMGQPKETQYF

d_gene: -
abundance: -
j_gene: TRBJ2-1
v_gene: TRBV6-5
len: 15
CDR3nt: TGTGCCAGCAGTAACCTCCACACCGCATACAATGAGCAGTTCTTC
CDR3aa: CASSNLHTAYNEQFF

d_gene: -
abundance: -
j_gene: TRBJ2-3
v_gene: TRBV6-4
len: 14
CDR3nt: TGTGCCAGCAGTCAGGGCGGTTTCACAGATACGCAGTATTTT
CDR3aa: CASSQGGFTDTQYF

d_gene: -
abundance: -
j_gene: TRBJ2-2
v_gene: TRBV19
len: 15
CDR3nt: TGTGCCAGTAGGGCCCCCGGCGGGAACACCGGGGAGCTGTTTTTT
CDR3aa: CASRAPGGNTGELFF

d_gene: -
abundance: -
j_gene: TRBJ2-1
v_gene: TRBV2
len: 17
CDR3nt: TGTGCCAGCAGTGAAAAGCATCGGAGTTCGCCGGTGAATGAGCAGTTCTTC
CDR3aa: CASSEKHRSSPVNEQFF

d_gene: -
abundance: few
j_gene: TRBJ1-4
v_gene: TRBV5-8
len: 16
CDR3nt: TGTGCCAGCGCTTCGACCCGGACATCAACTAATGAAAAACTGTTTTTT
CDR3aa: CASASTRTSTNEKLFF

d_gene: -
abundance: -
j_gene: TRBJ2-7
v_gene: TRBV30
len: 11
CDR3nt: TGTGCCTGGACCACGTCCGGGGAGCAGTACTTC
CDR3aa: CAWTTSGEQYF

d_gene: -
abundance: few
j_gene: TRBJ1-4
v_gene: TRBV19
len: 16
CDR3nt: TGTGCCAGTAGTATAGTGACCGGACAGTTTAATGAAAAACTGTTTTTT
CDR3aa: CASSIVTGQFNEKLFF